These 3 T cell receptor beta chains were all obtained from the same sample, sequenced in a study of T cells in Graves' hyperthyroidism and ophthalmopathy. Using RNA transcripts as the source, TCR beta CDR3 regions were amplified. In the first-round RT-PCR of the TCR CDR3, the HTBI primer set was used. From the multiplex PCR reads, TCRdb called clonotypes with MiXCR, one entry per CDR3 protein. The sample records 470,000 or so distinct CDR3 sequences, less than 25% being singletons. Sequencing was performed on blood. These receptors were collected from a man aged 18-30 years with Graves' hyperthyroidism.

This clonotype was observed many times. J is TRBJ1-5 and V is TRBV10-3; D remains ambiguous. V dropped 3 bases and J dropped 4 bases, with 4 bases sitting between them. CDR3 length equals 12 residues. Germline V gene sequence: CDR1 ENHRY, CDR2 SYGVKD. CDR3 DNA: TGTGCCATCAGTGATACTAATCAGCCCCAGCATTTT. Amino acids: CAISDTNQPQHF.

This clonotype occurred many times. The CDR3 region is CASRPSREGETQYF. The CDR3 DNA reads TGTGCCAGCAGACCCTCCCGTGAGGGTGAGACCCAGTACTTC. The rearrangement uses TRBV6-5 and TRBJ2-5; possible D gene TRBD2, 5 bases. The V end lost 6 bases, the J end lost 5 bases, and 16 bases lay between the germline ends. This CDR3 is built from 14 residues. Germline V gives CDR1 MNHEY, CDR2 SVGAGI.

This clonotype was counted at least ten times. The chain carries TRBV20-1 and TRBJ1-5; maybe TRBD1 (5 bases). This CDR3 has 13 residues. V lost 0 bases, J lost 2 bases, and 5 bases lay in between. CDR1 is DFQATT and CDR2 is SNEGSKA in the germline V gene (reference sequence). In nucleotides, the CDR3 is TGCAGTGCTAGAGACAGGGGCAATCAGCCCCAGCATTTT. As protein: CSARDRGNQPQHF.